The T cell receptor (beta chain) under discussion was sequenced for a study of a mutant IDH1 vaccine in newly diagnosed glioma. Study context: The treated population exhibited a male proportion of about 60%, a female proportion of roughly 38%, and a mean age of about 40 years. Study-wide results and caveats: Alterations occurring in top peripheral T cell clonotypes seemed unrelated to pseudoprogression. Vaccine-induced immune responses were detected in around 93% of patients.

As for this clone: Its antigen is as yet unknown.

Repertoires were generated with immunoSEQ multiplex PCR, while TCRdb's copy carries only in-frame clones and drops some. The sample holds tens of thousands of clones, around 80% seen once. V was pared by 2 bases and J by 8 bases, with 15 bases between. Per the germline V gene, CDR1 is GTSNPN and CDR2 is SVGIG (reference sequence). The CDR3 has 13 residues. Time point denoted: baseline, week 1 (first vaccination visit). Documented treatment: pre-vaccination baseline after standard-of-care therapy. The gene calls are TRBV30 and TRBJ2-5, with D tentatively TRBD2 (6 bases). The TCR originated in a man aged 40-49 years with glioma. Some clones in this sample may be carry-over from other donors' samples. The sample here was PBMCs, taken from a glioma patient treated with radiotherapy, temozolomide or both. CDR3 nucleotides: TGTGCCTGGAGTCGGGACTCAAGGGGAACCCAGTACTTC. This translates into CAWSRDSRGTQYF.